Sequencing of this TCR beta chain was carried out in a study of Graves' ophthalmopathy and Graves' hyperthyroidism. Study information: Before any treatment was given, at initial diagnosis, peripheral blood was collected.

In donors with ophthalmopathy, activity was moderate-to-severe, with CAS ≥3, NOSPECS ≥4 and duration under 3 months. In germline, CDR1 is WNHNN, CDR2 SYGVQD (reference sequence). The CDR3 is 13 amino acids. The V and J ends lost 3 bases and 12 bases respectively, with 17 bases between them. Amplifying from RNA transcripts, the study obtained TCR beta CDR3 regions. HTBI primers were employed in first-round RT-PCR, then a second-round multiplex PCR followed. TCRdb fed the multiplex PCR reads into MiXCR, producing one record per CDR3 protein. The data hold about 340,000 distinct CDR3 sequences, with about a sixth observed a single time.

This chain connects TRBV10-1 to TRBJ1-2; unclear D gene. The source is an adult man with Graves' ophthalmopathy. The specimen sequenced was peripheral blood. The CDR3 DNA sequence: TGCGCCAGCAGTGACATAGGAGGCAGTTTGCACACCTTC. The encoded protein is CASSDIGGSLHTF.